This entry describes one T cell receptor (beta chain). The sample belongs to a study of blood T cell repertoires in COVID-19. Background on the study: Researchers got acute and convalescent COVID-19 samples from the United States, Italy and Spain. T cells, B-cell-depleted T cells, or PBMCs provided the cDNA or gDNA that served as material.

The V gene end was trimmed by 3 bases and the J gene end by 8 bases; junction bases not matched to a gene: 22. This CDR3 comprises 21 residues. Germline CDR1 reads LNHDA; CDR2 reads SQIVND (reference sequence). Original handling: By means of reference gene primer amplification, nucleated cell counts were estimated. The table came from immunoSEQ multiplex PCR; TCRdb's copy has only in-frame clones and leaves some out. For V, J and clone size, that table is used; D and trimming come from the DNA. The sample carries 200,000 or so clones, 80% to 90% recorded once. This clonotype was obtained from a woman of 80 years or more with acute or convalescent COVID-19. Sequenced sample: peripheral blood. The chain has TRBV19 and TRBJ2-1; 13 bases are a match to TRBD2. The CDR3 sequence is CASSIRSSIGLAGALTDEQFF. CDR3 nucleotide sequence: TGTGCCAGTAGTATTAGGTCTTCGATCGGACTAGCGGGAGCCTTGACCGATGAGCAGTTCTTC.